This TCR beta chain comes out of a study of blood T cell repertoires in COVID-19. V gave up 5 bases and J gave up 5 bases, with 16 bases separating them. This CDR3 contains 14 residues. Germline CDR1 and CDR2: MDHEN and SYDVKM. Clones were read by immunoSEQ multiplex PCR, and TCRdb kept only the in-frame ones, dropping some. The sample contains some 300,000 clones, roughly 90% of which appear only once. This rearrangement joins TRBV28 to TRBJ2-7; TRBD2 is a possible D gene (6 bases). The TCR comes from a woman in her 30s who had recovered from COVID-19. The sequencing input was PBMCs or T cells enriched from blood (not recorded which). The CDR3 loop reads CASSPRRGRHEQYF. The CDR3 DNA sequence: TGTGCCAGCAGTCCCCGGCGGGGTCGACACGAGCAGTACTTC.